This passage covers 5 T cell receptor beta chains from one sample sequenced in a study of T cells in Graves' hyperthyroidism and ophthalmopathy. Amplification of TCR beta CDR3 regions used RNA as the template. The primer set for the first-round RT-PCR of the TCR CDR3 was HTBI. TCRdb recomputed calls from the multiplex PCR reads with MiXCR, one row per CDR3 protein. The table has some 740,000 distinct CDR3 sequences, about 15% seen once. The sample consisted of blood. These receptors were obtained from a woman aged 18-30 years with Graves' hyperthyroidism.

The V gene is TRBV6-1, the J gene TRBJ1-1, with 7 bases aligning to TRBD1. Trimming removed 10 bases from V and 3 bases from J; junction bases left unmatched: 8. CDR1 MNHNS and CDR2 SASEGT come from the germline V gene. CDR3 length equals 13 residues. In nucleotides, the CDR3 is TGTGCCACCCCGGACAGGCTGCACACTGAAGCTTTCTTT. This translates into CATPDRLHTEAFF.

This clonotype was observed a handful of times. In DNA form, the CDR3 reads TGTGCCAGCAGCGGACTAGCGGGAGTCAACGAGCAGTACTTC. This translates into CASSGLAGVNEQYF. V and J are TRBV7-9 and TRBJ2-7; 13 positions agree with TRBD2. The junction had 3 bases not matched to a gene; V was cut back by 5 bases and J by 5 bases. CDR1 is SEHNR and CDR2 is FQNEAQ in the germline V gene (reference sequence). The CDR3 contains 14 residues.

This clonotype was detected a few times. This CDR3 is CASGSGINYGYTF. The CDR3 DNA follows: TGTGCCAGCGGGAGTGGCATAAACTATGGCTACACCTTC. The J gene is TRBJ1-2, the V gene TRBV6-1; D uncertain. Germline CDR1 reads MNHNS; CDR2 reads SASEGT. The CDR3 runs 13 residues. V shed 8 bases and J shed 2 bases, with 12 bases lying between them.

This clonotype came up a few times. The chain combines TRBV29-1 with TRBJ2-1; 11 bases fit TRBD2. Germline trimming cut 4 bases from V and 9 bases from J; bases unmatched to any gene: 8. CDR1 and CDR2 (germline): SQVTM, ANQGSEA. The CDR3 is 14 residues long. The CDR3 bases are TGCAGCGTTGGTCTGACTAGCGGGGAGGGTGAGCAGTTCTTC. Its translation: CSVGLTSGEGEQFF.

The chain carries TRBV18 and TRBJ2-3; D remains unclear. V lost 8 bases and J 0 bases, leaving 12 bases between the germline ends. CDR3 size: 14 residues. Looked up from germline, CDR1 is KGHSH and CDR2 is LQKENI. In nucleotides, the CDR3 is TGTGCCAGCGCTACAGAATATAGCACAGATACGCAGTATTTT. Translated: CASATEYSTDTQYF.